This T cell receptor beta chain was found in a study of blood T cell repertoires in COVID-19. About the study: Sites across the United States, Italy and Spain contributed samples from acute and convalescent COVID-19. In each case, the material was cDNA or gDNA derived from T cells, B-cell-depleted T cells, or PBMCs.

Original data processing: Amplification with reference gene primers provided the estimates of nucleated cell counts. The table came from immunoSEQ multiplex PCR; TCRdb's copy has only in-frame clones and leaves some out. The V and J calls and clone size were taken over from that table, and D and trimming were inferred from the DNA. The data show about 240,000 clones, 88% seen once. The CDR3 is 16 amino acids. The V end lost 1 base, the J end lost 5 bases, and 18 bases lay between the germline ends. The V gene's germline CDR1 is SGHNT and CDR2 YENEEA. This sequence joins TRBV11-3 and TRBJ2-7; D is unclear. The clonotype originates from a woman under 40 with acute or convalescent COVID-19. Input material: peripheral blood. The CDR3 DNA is TGTGCCAGCAGCTTAGGAGTCTTGGGTAGCTCGCACGAGCAGTACTTC. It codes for CASSLGVLGSSHEQYF.